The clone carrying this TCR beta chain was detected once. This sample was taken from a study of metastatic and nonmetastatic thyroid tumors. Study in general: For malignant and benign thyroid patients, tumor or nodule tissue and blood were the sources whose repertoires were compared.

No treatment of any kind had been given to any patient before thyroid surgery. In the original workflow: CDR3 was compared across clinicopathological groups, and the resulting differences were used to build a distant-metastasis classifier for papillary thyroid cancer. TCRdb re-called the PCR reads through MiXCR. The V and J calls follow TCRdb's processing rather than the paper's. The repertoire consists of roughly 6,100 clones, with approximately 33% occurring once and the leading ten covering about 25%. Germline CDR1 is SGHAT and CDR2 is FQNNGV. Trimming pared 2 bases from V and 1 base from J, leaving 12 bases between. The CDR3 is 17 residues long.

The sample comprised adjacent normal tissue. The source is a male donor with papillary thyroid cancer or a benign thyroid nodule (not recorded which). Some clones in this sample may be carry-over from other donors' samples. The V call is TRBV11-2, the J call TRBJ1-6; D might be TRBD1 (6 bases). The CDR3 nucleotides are TGTGCCAGCAGCTTACCACAGGGAGGGTCCTATAATTCACCCCTCCACTTT. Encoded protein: CASSLPQGGSYNSPLHF.